A single sample is the source of the 8 T cell receptor beta chains below, sequenced in a study of identical twins. TCRdb re-called the 5' RACE reads with MiXCR, one entry per CDR3 protein. The sample yields over 500,000 distinct CDR3 sequences, roughly 21% seen once. These same records also appear under a second study, on T cells expressing NK-cell markers.

Sequences were obtained from CD4+ T cells sorted from blood. Receptors originate from a woman aged 18-29 years in good health.

This clonotype was observed a handful of times. This rearrangement joins TRBV7-9 to TRBJ1-1; the match to TRBD1 covers 8 bases. The CDR3 runs to 16 residues. The germline gives CDR1 SEHNR, CDR2 FQNEAQ (reference sequence). V was pared by 3 bases and J by 10 bases, with 16 bases of the junction left unmatched. The CDR3 DNA is TGTGCCAGCAGCTTCGCAGGGGTCGGACAGGGTCGATTAGCTTTCTTT. This translates into CASSFAGVGQGRLAFF.

This clonotype has more than one count but fewer than ten. The chain recombines TRBV12-3 or TRBV12-4 with TRBJ2-7, with D possibly TRBD1 on 5 matching bases. This CDR3 is 15 amino acids long. Between the trimmed V and J ends, which lost 2 bases and 4 bases, there was a span of 15 bases. The CDR3 here is CASSLQGRSSYEQYF. CDR3 DNA sequence: TGTGCCAGCAGTTTACAGGGCAGGAGTTCTTACGAGCAGTACTTC.

This clonotype was detected only once. The chain couples TRBV5-1 to TRBJ2-1; D could derive from TRBD1 or TRBD2 (6 bases each). The CDR3 is 12 amino acids. Looked up from germline, CDR1 is SGHRS and CDR2 is YFSETQ. Trimming removed 5 bases from V and 8 bases from J, with 11 bases in between. CDR3 nucleotide sequence: TGCGCCAGCAGGAAGGGGGGCGATGAGCAGTTCTTC. Its translation is CASRKGGDEQFF.

This chain joins TRBV7-2 and TRBJ2-1, with D perhaps matching TRBD2 (6 bases). CDR1 and CDR2 from the germline V gene are SGHTA and FQGNSA. The CDR3 extends over 17 amino acids. V gave up 5 bases and J gave up 3 bases, with 20 bases separating them. This chain's CDR3 is CASSGTPVGDFYNEQFF. CDR3 DNA: TGTGCCAGCAGCGGGACTCCGGTTGGGGATTTCTACAATGAGCAGTTCTTC. Filled out from reference TRBV7-2 and TRBJ2-1, the complete variable domain reads GAGVSQSPSNKVTEKGKDVELRCDPISGHTALYWYRQSLGQGLEFLIYFQGNSAPDKSGLPSDRFSAERTGGSVSTLTIQRTQQEDSAVYLCASSGTPVGDFYNEQFFGPGTRLTVL.

This chain connects TRBV9 to TRBJ1-2, with 9 bases identical to TRBD1. The CDR3 runs to 15 residues. The germline CDR1 and CDR2 sequences are SGDLS and YYNGEE. V lost 4 bases to trimming and J lost 4 bases; unmatched junction nucleotides: 8. CDR3: CASSPRGQGSYGYTF. The CDR3 bases are TGTGCCAGCAGCCCCCGTGGACAGGGGTCCTATGGCTACACCTTC. The complete variable domain, with remaining parts taken from reference TRBV9 and TRBJ1-2, reads DSGVTQTPKHLITATGQRVTLRCSPRSGDLSVYWYQQSLDQGLQFLIQYYNGEERAKGNILERFSAQQFPDLHSELNLSSLELGDSALYFCASSPRGQGSYGYTFGSGTRLTVV.

Turning to this clonotype: The conserved final phenylalanine or tryptophan is absent from the CDR3, which likely points to a read error. The chain recombines TRBV12-5 with TRBJ1-3, with D uncertain. The V gene lost 0 bases and the J gene lost 0 bases, with 6 bases spanning the gap. Germline CDR1 LGHNT, CDR2 FRNRAP. This CDR3 has 15 residues. The CDR3 spells CASGLVRSSGNTIYS. The CDR3 coding sequence is TGTGCTAGTGGTTTGGTACGCAGCTCTGGAAACACCATATATTCT.

With regard to this clonotype: A read error may produce the germline difference seen at one junction end. The chain is built from TRBV20-1 and TRBJ1-1; D gene uncertain. Germline values: CDR1 DFQATT, CDR2 SNEGSKA (reference sequence). This CDR3 is built from 14 residues. The CDR3 loop is CSAREAGGPLEAFF. The CDR3 coding sequence is TGCAGTGCAAGAGAGGCGGGAGGGCCACTTGAAGCTTTCTTT.

V and J are TRBV19 and TRBJ2-7; TRBD1 matches 8 bases. J gave up 0 bases and V 3 bases, and 1 base lay outside the gene matches. This CDR3 comprises 14 residues. Germline V gene sequence: CDR1 LNHDA, CDR2 SQIVND (reference sequence). The CDR3 DNA sequence: TGTGCCAGTAGTATCACAGGGGGCTCCTACGAGCAGTACTTC. It codes for CASSITGGSYEQYF.